These 10 T cell receptor beta chains were all obtained from the same sample, sequenced in a study of T cell repertoires in ileal Crohn's disease. Sequenced by immunoSEQ multiplex PCR; TCRdb stores in-frame clones only, minus some. The profile shows 12,000 to 15,000 clones, around 90% of them singletons. The sample taken for sequencing was ileal tissue. The receptor source for this set is an adult with Crohn's disease.

The gene calls are TRBV9 and TRBJ1-5; maybe TRBD1 (6 bases). The CDR3 is 14 amino acids. Deletions cut 0 bases from V and 4 bases from J, with 8 bases between. From germline, CDR1 is SGDLS and CDR2 YYNGEE. The CDR3, as DNA: TGTGCCAGCAGCGTAGGGCAGGGGAATCAGCCCCAGCATTTT. Translated: CASSVGQGNQPQHF.

This clone was seen once. The V and J genes are TRBV7-8 and TRBJ2-7, with a possible D match to TRBD2 (5 bases). The CDR3 is 15 residues long. CDR1 is SGHVS, CDR2 FQNEAQ, per germline. Trimming took 1 base from V and 2 from J, leaving 12 bases between them. CDR3 DNA: TGTGCCAGCAGCTTAGAAAGGCTAGCCCCCTACGAGCAGTACTTC. This encodes CASSLERLAPYEQYF.

This chain links TRBV6-1 with TRBJ1-1, with a weak D call TRBD1 (6 bases). The germline CDR1 and CDR2 sequences are MNHNS and SASEGT. CDR3 length: 15 residues. V dropped 4 bases and J dropped 0 bases, with 12 bases sitting between them. The CDR3 DNA sequence: TGTGCCAGCAGTGCAGCGGGACACATGAACACTGAAGCTTTCTTT. Translation: CASSAAGHMNTEAFF.

The chain recombines TRBV6-1 with TRBJ1-2; 10 bases line up with TRBD1. There are 13 residues in the CDR3. CDR1 MNHNS and CDR2 SASEGT come from the germline V gene. The junction had 3 bases not matched to a gene; V was cut back by 4 bases and J by 7 bases. The CDR3 is CASSGQGAVGYTF. As DNA, the CDR3 is TGTGCCAGCAGTGGACAGGGGGCGGTTGGCTACACCTTC.

The chain carries TRBV7-2 and TRBJ2-3; 10 bases are a match to TRBD1. With V trimmed by 2 bases and J by 3 bases, 11 bases remained unmatched. The CDR3 has 18 amino acids. The V gene's germline CDR1 is SGHTA and CDR2 FQGNSA. DNA for the CDR3: TGTGCCAGCAGCTTAAAGACAGGGGGCTTCGGATTAACAGATACGCAGTATTTT. Translating it yields CASSLKTGGFGLTDTQYF.

The chain joins TRBV6-5 to TRBJ2-1; TRBD2 agrees at 13 bases. The ends lost 5 bases at V and 7 bases at J; junction bases unmatched: 5. Germline CDR1 is MNHEY and CDR2 is SVGAGI. The CDR3 loop spans 15 amino acids. The CDR3 region is CASSRTSGSGNEQFF. The CDR3 bases are TGTGCCAGCAGTAGGACTAGCGGGAGTGGGAATGAGCAGTTCTTC.

The chain links TRBV4-1 to TRBJ2-7; 8 positions match TRBD1. CDR3 length equals 14 residues. From germline, CDR1 is MGHRA and CDR2 YSYEKL. Losses at the gene ends were 6 bases for V and 4 bases for J; bases not matched to a gene: 8. The CDR3 sequence: CASSPDRGRYEQYF. The CDR3 nucleotides are TGCGCCAGCAGTCCCGACAGGGGCAGGTACGAGCAGTACTTC.

The CDR3 spells CASSPRETQYF. The CDR3 region has the DNA TGTGCCAGCTCACCGAGAGAGACCCAGTACTTC. The chain joins TRBV18 to TRBJ2-5; D is uncertain. V lost 3 bases and J lost 4, with 3 bases in between. This CDR3 is built from 11 residues. Germline V lookup: CDR1 KGHSH, CDR2 LQKENI.

This chain joins TRBV7-2 and TRBJ1-1, with 7 bases matching TRBD1. The germline CDR1 and CDR2 sequences are SGHTA and FQGNSA. The V segment lost 1 base and the J segment 8 bases; nucleotides outside the gene matches: 4. This CDR3 region has 13 residues. Here the CDR3 DNA reads TGTGCCAGCAGCTTAGGAAGGGGGCTGGAAGCTTTCTTT. Its protein is CASSLGRGLEAFF.

In this sample, this clone turned up once. The chain has TRBV5-8 and TRBJ1-5, with D tentatively TRBD1 (6 bases). The CDR3 covers 13 residues. Germline CDR1 SGHTS, CDR2 YDEGEE. Trimming took off 2 bases at V and 6 bases at J, with 9 bases between the two ends. Written as DNA, the CDR3 is TGTGCCAGCAGCTTTCAGGGGTCTCAGCCCCAGCATTTT. Its translation: CASSFQGSQPQHF.